This T cell receptor beta chain derives from a study of T cells in Graves' hyperthyroidism and ophthalmopathy. Study in general: The authors collected peripheral blood at initial diagnosis, before any treatment. Study conclusions and caveats: It was a median about 6 months before onset that the model predicted ophthalmopathy. A 13 V-J signature model discriminated ophthalmopathy versus stable hyperthyroidism.

There were TCR beta CDR3 regions amplified from RNA transcripts. An initial round of RT-PCR targeting the TCR CDR3 relied on the HTBI primer set. TCRdb re-called the multiplex PCR reads with MiXCR, one entry per CDR3 protein. The repertoire holds over 45,000 distinct CDR3 sequences, with around 50% as singletons. As for this clonotype: Antigen unknown.

Germline CDR1 is MDHEN and CDR2 is SYDVKM. The V end was cut by 4 bases, the J end by 3 bases, with 11 bases between. The CDR3 sequence is 14 residues long. Patients were excluded for uncontrolled infection, other autoimmune disease, pregnancy or lactation. Sequencing was done on a sample of blood. The source of this sequence is a woman aged 25 to 45 with Graves' ophthalmopathy. The chain carries TRBV28 and TRBJ2-3, with D possibly matching TRBD1 (6 bases). The CDR3 nucleotides are TGTGCCAGCAGTTCTGGACAGATAACAGATACGCAGTATTTT. Encoded protein: CASSSGQITDTQYF.